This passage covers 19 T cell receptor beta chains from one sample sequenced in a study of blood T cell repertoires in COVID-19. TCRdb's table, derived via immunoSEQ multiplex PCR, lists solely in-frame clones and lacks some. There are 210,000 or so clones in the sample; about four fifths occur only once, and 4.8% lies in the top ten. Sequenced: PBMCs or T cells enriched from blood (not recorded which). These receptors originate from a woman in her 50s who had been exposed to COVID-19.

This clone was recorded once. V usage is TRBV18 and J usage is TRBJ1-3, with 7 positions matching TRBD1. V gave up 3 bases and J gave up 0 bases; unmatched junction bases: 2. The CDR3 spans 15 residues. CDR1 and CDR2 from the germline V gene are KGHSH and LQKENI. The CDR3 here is CASSPGQHSGNTIYF. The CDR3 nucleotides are TGTGCCAGCTCACCGGGACAGCACTCTGGAAACACCATATATTTT.

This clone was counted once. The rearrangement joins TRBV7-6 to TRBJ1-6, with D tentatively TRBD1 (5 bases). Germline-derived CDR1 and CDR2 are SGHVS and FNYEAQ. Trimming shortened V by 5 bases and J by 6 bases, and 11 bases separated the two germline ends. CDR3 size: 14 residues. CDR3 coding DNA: TGTGCCAGCAGCCCCCGCGGGGGTAATTCACCCCTCCACTTT. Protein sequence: CASSPRGGNSPLHF.

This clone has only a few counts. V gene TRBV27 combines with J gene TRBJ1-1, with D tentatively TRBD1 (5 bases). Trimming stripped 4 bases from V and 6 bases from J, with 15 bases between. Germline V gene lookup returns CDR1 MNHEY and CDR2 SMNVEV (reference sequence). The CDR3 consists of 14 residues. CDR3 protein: CASSSDQGAPEAFF. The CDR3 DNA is TGTGCCAGCAGTTCCGATCAGGGTGCCCCTGAAGCTTTCTTT.

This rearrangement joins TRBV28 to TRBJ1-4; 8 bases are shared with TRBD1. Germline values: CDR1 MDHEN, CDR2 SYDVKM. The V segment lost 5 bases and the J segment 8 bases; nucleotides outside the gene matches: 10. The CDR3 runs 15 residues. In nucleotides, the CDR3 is TGTGCCAGCAGTCTCCCAACAGGGGGAAGGGAAAAACTGTTTTTT. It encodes CASSLPTGGREKLFF.

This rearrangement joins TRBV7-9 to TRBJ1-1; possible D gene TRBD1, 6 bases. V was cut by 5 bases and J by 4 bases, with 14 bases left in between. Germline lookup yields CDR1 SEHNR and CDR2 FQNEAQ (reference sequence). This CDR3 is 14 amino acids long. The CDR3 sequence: CASSAYREGTEAFF. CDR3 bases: TGTGCCAGCAGCGCCTACAGGGAGGGCACTGAAGCTTTCTTT. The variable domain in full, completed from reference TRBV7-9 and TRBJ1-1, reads DTGVSQNPRHKITKRGQNVTFRCDPISEHNRLYWYRQTLGQGPEFLTYFQNEAQLEKSRLLSDRFSAERPKGSFSTLEIQRTEQGDSAMYLCASSAYREGTEAFFGQGTRLTVV.

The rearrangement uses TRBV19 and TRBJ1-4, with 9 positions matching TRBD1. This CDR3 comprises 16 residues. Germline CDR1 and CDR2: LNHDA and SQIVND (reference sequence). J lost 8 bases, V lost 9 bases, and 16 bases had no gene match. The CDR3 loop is CASTPLPGQGGEKLFF. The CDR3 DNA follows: TGTGCCAGCACACCTCTCCCGGGACAGGGTGGGGAAAAACTGTTTTTT.

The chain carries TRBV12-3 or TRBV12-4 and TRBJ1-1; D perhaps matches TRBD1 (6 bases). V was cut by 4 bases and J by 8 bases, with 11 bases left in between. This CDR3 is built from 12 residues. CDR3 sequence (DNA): TGTGCCAGCAGTTCCGGGGGGCGGGAAGCTTTCTTT. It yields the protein CASSSGGREAFF.

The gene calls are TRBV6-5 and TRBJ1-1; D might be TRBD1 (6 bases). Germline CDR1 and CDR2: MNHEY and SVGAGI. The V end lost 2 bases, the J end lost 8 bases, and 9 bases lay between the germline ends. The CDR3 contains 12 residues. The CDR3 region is CASSYDRLEAFF. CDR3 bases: TGTGCCAGCAGTTACGACAGGCTGGAAGCTTTCTTT.

DNA of the CDR3: TGCGCCAGCAGCCAAGATCAGGTCTCCACAGATACGCAGTATTTT. As protein: CASSQDQVSTDTQYF. The chain joins TRBV4-1 to TRBJ2-3; D unclear. Trimming removed 0 bases from V and 2 bases from J, with 9 bases in between. The CDR3 is made up of 15 amino acids. Germline V CDR1 and CDR2: MGHRA, YSYEKL.

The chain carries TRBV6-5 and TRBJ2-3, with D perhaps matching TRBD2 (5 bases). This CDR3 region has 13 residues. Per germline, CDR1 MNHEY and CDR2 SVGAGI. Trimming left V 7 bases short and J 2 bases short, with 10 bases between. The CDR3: CASTRGSTDTQYF. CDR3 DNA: TGTGCCAGCACCCGGGGATCCACAGATACGCAGTATTTT.

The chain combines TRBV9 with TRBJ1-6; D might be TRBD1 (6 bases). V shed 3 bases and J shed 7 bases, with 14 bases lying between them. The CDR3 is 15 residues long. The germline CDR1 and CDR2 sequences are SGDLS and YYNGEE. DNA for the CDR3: TGTGCCAGCAGCGCCCTCAGGGGCGCCAATTCACCCCTCCACTTT. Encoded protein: CASSALRGANSPLHF. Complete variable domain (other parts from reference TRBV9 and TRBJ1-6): DSGVTQTPKHLITATGQRVTLRCSPRSGDLSVYWYQQSLDQGLQFLIQYYNGEERAKGNILERFSAQQFPDLHSELNLSSLELGDSALYFCASSALRGANSPLHFGNGTRLTVT.

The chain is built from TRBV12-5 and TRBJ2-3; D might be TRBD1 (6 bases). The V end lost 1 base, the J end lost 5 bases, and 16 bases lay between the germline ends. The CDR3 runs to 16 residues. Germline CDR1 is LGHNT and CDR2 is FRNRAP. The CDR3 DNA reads TGTGCTAGTGGTTTGGGATCTAGGGGGACAAGAGATACGCAGTATTTT. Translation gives CASGLGSRGTRDTQYF.

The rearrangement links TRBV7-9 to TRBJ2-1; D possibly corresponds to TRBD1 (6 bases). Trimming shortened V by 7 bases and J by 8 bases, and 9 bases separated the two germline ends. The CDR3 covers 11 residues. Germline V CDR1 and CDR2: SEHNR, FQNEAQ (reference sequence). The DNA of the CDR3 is TGTGCCAGCACCTCAGGGGATGAGCAGTTCTTC. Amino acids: CASTSGDEQFF.

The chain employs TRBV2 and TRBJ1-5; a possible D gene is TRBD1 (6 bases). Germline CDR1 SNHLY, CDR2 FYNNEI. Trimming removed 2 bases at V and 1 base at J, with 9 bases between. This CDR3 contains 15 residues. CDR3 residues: CASSERQGSNQPQHF. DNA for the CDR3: TGTGCCAGCAGTGAAAGGCAGGGGAGCAATCAGCCCCAGCATTTT.

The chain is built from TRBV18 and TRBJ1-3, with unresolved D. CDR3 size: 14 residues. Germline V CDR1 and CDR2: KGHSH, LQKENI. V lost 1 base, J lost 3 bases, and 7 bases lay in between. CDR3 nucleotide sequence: TGTGCCAGCTCACCACAGACATTTGGAAACACCATATATTTT. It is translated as CASSPQTFGNTIYF. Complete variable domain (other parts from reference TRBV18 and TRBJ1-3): NAGVMQNPRHLVRRRGQEARLRCSPMKGHSHVYWYRQLPEEGLKFMVYLQKENIIDESGMPKERFSAEFPKEGPSILRIQQVVRGDSAAYFCASSPQTFGNTIYFGEGSWLTVV.

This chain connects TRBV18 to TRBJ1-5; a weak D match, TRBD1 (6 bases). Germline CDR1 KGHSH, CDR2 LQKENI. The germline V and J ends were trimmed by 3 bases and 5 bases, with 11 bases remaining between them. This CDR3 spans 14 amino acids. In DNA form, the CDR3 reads TGTGCCAGCTCACCGGGGGGGGCAGATCAGCCCCAGCATTTT. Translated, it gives CASSPGGADQPQHF.

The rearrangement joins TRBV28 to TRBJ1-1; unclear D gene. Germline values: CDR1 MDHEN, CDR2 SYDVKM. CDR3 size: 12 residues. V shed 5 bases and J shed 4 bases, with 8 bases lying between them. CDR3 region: CASSEVGTEAFF. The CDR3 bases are TGTGCCAGCAGTGAGGTGGGCACTGAAGCTTTCTTT.

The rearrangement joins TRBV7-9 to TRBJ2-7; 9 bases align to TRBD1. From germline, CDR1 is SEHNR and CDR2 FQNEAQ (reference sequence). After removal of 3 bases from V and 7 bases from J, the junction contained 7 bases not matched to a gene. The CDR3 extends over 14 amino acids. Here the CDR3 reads CASSLRTGALEQYF. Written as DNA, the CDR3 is TGTGCCAGCAGCTTGCGGACAGGGGCCCTAGAGCAGTACTTC.

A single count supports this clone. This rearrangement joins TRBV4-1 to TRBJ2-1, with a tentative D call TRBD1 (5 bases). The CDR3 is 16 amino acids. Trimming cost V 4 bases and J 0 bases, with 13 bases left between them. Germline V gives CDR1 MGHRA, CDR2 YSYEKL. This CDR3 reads CASSPPDTSSYNEQFF. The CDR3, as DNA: TGCGCCAGCAGCCCGCCGGACACAAGCTCCTACAATGAGCAGTTCTTC.